This record looks at one TCR beta chain sequence and its context. Its antigen is unknown. These data belong to a study of cytomegalovirus exposure and HLA in healthy donors. Use of 60 Vbeta and 13 Jbeta primers characterized the PCR. Using immunoSEQ multiplex PCR, the repertoire was profiled, and TCRdb retains in-frame clones only, with some absent. This table holds some 200,000 clones, more than 75% found once. Study conclusions and caveats: Some V segments, including TRBV6-2 and TRBV6-3, were excluded as indistinguishable. A later look showed TCR association rates differing by HLA locus, highest for DRB1 and lowest for HLA-C. The authors listed 164 TCR beta chains as cytomegalovirus-associated.

Trimming removed 3 bases from V and 5 bases from J; junction bases left unmatched: 2. Germline V gene data show CDR1 as SSHAT and CDR2 as FNYEAQ (reference sequence). This CDR3 has 13 amino acids. The source of this sequence is a woman aged 50 to 60 in good health and CMV-seropositive. Sequenced material: PBMCs. The chain has TRBV7-7 and TRBJ2-5; 8 bases are shared with TRBD2. Here the CDR3 reads CASSFSGTETQYF. DNA for the CDR3: TGTGCCAGCAGCTTTAGCGGGACGGAGACCCAGTACTTC.